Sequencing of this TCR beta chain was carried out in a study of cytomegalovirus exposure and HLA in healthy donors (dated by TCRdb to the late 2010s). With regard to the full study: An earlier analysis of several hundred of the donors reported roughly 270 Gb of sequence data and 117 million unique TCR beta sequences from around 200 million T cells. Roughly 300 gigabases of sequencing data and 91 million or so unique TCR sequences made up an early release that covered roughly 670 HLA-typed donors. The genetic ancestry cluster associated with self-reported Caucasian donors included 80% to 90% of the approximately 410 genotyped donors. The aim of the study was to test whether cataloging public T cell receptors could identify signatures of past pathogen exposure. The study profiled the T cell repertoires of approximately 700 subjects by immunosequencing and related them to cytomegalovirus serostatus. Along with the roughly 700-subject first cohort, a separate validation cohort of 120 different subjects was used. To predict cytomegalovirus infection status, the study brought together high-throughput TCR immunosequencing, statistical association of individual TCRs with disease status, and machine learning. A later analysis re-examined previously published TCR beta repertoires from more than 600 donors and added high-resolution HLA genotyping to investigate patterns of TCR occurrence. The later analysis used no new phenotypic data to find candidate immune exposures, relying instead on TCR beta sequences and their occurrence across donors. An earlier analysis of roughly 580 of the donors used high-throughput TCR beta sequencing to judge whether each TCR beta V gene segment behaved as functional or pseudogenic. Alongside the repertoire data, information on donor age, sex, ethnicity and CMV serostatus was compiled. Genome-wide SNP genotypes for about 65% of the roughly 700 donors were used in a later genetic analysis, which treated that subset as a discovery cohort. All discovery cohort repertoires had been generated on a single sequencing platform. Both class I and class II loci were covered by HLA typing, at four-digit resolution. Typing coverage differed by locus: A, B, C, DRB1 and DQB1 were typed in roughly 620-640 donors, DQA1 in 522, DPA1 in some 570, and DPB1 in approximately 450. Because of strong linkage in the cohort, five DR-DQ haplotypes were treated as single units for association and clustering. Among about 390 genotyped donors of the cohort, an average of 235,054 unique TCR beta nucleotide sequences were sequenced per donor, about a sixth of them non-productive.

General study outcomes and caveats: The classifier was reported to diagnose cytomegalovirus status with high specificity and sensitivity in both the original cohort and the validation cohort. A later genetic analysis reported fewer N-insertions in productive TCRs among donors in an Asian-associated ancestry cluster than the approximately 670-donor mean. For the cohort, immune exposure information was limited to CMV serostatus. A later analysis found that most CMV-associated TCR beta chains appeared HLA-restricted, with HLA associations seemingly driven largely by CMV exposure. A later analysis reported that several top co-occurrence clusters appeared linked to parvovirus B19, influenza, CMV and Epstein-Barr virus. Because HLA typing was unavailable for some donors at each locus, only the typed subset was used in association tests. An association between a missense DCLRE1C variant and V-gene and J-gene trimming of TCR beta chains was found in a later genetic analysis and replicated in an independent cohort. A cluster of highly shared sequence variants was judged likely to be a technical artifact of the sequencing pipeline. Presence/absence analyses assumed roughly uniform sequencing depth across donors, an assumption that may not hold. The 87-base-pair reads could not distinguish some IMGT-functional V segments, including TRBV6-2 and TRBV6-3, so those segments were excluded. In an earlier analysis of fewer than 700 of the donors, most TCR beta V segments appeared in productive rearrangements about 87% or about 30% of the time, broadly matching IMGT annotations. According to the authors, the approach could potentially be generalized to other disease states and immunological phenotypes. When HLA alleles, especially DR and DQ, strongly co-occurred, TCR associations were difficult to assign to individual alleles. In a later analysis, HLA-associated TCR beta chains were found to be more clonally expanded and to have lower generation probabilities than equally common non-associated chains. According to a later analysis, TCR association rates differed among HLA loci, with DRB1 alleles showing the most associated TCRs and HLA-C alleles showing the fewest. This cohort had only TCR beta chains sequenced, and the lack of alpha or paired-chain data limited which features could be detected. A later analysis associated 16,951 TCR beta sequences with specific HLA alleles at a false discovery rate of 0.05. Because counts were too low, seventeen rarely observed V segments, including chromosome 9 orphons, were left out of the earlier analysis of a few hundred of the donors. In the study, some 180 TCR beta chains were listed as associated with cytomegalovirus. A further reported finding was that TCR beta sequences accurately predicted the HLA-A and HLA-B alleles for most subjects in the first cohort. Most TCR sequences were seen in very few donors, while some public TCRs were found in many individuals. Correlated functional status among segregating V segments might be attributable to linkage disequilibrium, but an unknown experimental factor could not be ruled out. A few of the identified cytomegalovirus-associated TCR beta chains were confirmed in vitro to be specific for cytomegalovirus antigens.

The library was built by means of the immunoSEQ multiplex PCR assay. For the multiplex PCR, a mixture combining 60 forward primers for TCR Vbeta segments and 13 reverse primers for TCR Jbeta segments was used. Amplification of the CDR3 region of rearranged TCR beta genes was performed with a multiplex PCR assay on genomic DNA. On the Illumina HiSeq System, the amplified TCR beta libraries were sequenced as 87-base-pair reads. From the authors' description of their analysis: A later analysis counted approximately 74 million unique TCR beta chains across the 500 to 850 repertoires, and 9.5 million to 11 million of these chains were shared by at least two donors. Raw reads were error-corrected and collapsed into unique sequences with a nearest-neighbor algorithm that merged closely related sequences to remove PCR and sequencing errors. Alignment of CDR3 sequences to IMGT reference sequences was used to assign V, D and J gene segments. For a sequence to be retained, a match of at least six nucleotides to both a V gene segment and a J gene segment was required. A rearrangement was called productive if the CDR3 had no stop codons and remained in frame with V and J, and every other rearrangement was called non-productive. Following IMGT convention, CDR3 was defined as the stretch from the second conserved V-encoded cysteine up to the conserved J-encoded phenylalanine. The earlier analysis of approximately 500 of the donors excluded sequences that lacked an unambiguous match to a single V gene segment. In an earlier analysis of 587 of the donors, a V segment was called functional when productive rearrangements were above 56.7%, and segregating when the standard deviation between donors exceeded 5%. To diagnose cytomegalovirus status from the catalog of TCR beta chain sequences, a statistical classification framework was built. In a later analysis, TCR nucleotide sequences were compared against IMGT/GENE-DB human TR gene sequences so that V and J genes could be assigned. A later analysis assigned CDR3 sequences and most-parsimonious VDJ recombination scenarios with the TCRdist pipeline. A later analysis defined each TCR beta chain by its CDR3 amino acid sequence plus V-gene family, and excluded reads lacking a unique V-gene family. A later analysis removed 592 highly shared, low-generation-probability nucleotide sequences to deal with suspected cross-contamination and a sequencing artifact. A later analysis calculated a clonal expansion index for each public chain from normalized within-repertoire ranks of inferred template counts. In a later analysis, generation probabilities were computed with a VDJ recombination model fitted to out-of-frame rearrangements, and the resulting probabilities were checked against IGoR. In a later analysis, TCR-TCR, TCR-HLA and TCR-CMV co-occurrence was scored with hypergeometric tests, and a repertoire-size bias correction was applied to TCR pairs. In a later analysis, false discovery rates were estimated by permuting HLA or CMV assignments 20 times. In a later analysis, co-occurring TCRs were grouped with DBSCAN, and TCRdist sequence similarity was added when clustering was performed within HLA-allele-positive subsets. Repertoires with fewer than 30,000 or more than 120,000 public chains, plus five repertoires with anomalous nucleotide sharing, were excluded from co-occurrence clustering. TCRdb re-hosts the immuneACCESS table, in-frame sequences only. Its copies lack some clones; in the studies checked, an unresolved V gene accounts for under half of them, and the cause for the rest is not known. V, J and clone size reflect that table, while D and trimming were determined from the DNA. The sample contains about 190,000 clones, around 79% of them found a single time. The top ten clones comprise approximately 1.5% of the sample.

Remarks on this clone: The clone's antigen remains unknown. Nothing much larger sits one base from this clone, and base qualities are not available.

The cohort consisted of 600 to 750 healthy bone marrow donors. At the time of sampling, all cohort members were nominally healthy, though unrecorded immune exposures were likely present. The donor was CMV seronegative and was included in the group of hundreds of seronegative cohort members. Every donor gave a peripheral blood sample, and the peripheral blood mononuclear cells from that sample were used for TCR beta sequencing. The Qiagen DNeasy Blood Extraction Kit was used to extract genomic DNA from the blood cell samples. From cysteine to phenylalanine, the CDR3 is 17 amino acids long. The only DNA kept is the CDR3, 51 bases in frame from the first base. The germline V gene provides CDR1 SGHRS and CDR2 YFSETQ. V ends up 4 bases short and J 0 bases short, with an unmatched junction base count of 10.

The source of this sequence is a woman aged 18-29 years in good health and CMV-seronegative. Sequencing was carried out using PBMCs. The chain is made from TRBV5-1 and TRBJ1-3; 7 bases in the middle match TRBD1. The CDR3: CASSLRTGRTSGNTIYF. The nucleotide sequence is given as TGCGCCAGCAGCCTCAGGACAGGAAGAACCTCTGGAAACACCATATATTTT.